The entry below gives a single T cell receptor (beta chain) sequence along with its context. What it binds is unknown. V shed 8 bases and J shed 4 bases, with 12 bases lying between them. CDR3 length: 13 residues. Germline assignment: CDR1 MGHDK and CDR2 SYGVNS. The data were taken from a study of cytomegalovirus exposure and HLA in healthy donors. Study results and limitations: High specificity and sensitivity for cytomegalovirus status were reported for the classifier. There was a cluster of highly shared sequence variants that was likely a sequencing artifact.

PCR used 60 Vbeta primers and 13 Jbeta primers. Assay: immunoSEQ multiplex PCR; the TCRdb copy retains only in-frame clones and omits some. The sample yields over 110,000 clones, about three quarters seen once. The chain couples TRBV25-1 to TRBJ2-1; weak D call: TRBD1 (6 bases). This clonotype was sampled from a male donor in good health and CMV-seropositive. The sequencing input was PBMCs. CDR3 in DNA: TGTGCCAGCTCATGGACAGATTACAATGAGCAGTTCTTC. Amino acid sequence: CASSWTDYNEQFF.